A single T cell receptor (beta chain) is shown here with its context. The antigen it binds to is not known. No base quality values were provided; no much bigger clone lies one nucleotide off. The data were taken from a study of beta chain features in type 1 diabetes (dated by TCRdb to about 2018). With respect to the entire study: No differences in mean age, gender distribution, total cell number or subset yield were found between patients and healthy donors. A total of about 100,000,000 sorted cells were examined across all samples, and RNA yield correlated strongly with the number of cells per subset. The study compared the TCRB repertoires of sorted circulating CD4+ T cell subsets in recently diagnosed type 1 diabetes patients with those in matched healthy donors. Regulatory and stem cell-like memory subsets were obtained from only 8 patients and roughly 8 healthy donors, while naive and central memory subsets were obtained from all 30 or so donors.

CDR1 is given as MDHEN and CDR2 as SYDVKM, both from the germline V gene. Here V drops 2 bases and J drops 9 bases, and the junction holds 12 bases not matched to any gene. The CDR3 sequence holds 16 residues, the cysteine and phenylalanine included. Just the 48-base CDR3 DNA is kept, in frame starting at base 1. Study-wide conclusions, independent of this receptor: The naive, central memory and regulatory TCRB repertoires appeared to resemble one another more closely among patients than among healthy donors. A moderate but significant shortening of TCRB CDR3 length was observed in type 1 diabetes patients in all four CD4+ subsets. At VDJ recombination sites, type 1 diabetes patients had fewer insertions and more deleted nucleotides, which implies abnormalities in thymic rearrangement. PCR may preferentially amplify shorter templates, but because patient and control samples were amplified and corrected together, any resulting skew would affect both groups equally. Because cDNA rather than genomic DNA was sequenced, highly expressing activated cells could have been over-represented, although no difference in activation and CD3 levels was found between groups. Because the HLA sub-analyses included only small numbers of individuals, any influence of HLA type on TCRB rearrangement was left unresolved.

From each donor, a single peripheral blood sample of around 0.12 L on average was drawn into heparinised tubes. A BD FACSAria II and a panel including CD45RO, CCR7, CD25, CD127, CD95 and CD27 were used to sort naive, central memory, regulatory and stem cell-like memory CD4+ T cells. All sorted populations exceeded 95% purity. PBMCs were isolated right away by Lymphoprep density gradient centrifugation and were stained directly, without culture. So that batch effects would be minimized, each experiment stained and sorted samples in pairs, pairing one healthy donor with one patient. All of the isolated RNA was reverse transcribed with the High Capacity cDNA Reverse Transcription Kit, so expressed TCRB transcripts were sequenced. Deep immunoSEQ sequencing was performed on naive, central memory and regulatory T cell samples, with an average of roughly 3.5 million total reads per sample. Sorted cells were lysed in RLT buffer, and RNA was extracted using DNase-treated RNeasy Micro or Mini kits according to cell number. To prevent cross-contamination, every cell subset was processed on its own, while patient and healthy donor samples were processed together. TCRB sequences were amplified from cDNA with the immunoSEQ multiplex PCR, producing 87-bp fragments spanning the CDR3 region. The amplicons were sequenced using the Illumina HiSeq platform. In the source study's methods: Synthetic template baselines were used to correct PCR bias computationally, reads within Hamming distance 2 were collapsed together, and singletons that could not be merged were discarded. Reads were aligned to IMGT to assign V, D and J genes, CDR3 length, and insertions or deletions at six rearrangement sites. Within each subset, clonotype counts were normalized to the number of sorted cells before true diversity and Gini coefficients were calculated with the tcR R package. The overlap coefficient, calculated on TCRB nucleotide sequences, was used to measure repertoire sharing. Not all clones reach the TCRdb copy of this immuneACCESS table, which keeps in-frame sequences only. Checked studies attribute under half of the gap to unresolved V genes and leave the rest unexplained. V and J calls plus clone size are reproduced from that table; the DNA served to infer D and trimming. Across this sample there are about 160,000 clones, with about 10% seen only once. Clones ranked in the top ten supply approximately 0.7% of the sample.

This TCR derives from a woman between 25 and 40 years old with type 1 diabetes. The source material was central memory CD4+ T cells from blood. The chain uses TRBV28 and TRBJ2-1; TRBD1 aligns with 8 central bases. The CDR3 protein sequence reads: CASSLVTGASTGEQFF. Read as DNA, the sequence is TGTGCCAGCAGTTTAGTGACAGGGGCGTCTACGGGTGAGCAGTTCTTC.